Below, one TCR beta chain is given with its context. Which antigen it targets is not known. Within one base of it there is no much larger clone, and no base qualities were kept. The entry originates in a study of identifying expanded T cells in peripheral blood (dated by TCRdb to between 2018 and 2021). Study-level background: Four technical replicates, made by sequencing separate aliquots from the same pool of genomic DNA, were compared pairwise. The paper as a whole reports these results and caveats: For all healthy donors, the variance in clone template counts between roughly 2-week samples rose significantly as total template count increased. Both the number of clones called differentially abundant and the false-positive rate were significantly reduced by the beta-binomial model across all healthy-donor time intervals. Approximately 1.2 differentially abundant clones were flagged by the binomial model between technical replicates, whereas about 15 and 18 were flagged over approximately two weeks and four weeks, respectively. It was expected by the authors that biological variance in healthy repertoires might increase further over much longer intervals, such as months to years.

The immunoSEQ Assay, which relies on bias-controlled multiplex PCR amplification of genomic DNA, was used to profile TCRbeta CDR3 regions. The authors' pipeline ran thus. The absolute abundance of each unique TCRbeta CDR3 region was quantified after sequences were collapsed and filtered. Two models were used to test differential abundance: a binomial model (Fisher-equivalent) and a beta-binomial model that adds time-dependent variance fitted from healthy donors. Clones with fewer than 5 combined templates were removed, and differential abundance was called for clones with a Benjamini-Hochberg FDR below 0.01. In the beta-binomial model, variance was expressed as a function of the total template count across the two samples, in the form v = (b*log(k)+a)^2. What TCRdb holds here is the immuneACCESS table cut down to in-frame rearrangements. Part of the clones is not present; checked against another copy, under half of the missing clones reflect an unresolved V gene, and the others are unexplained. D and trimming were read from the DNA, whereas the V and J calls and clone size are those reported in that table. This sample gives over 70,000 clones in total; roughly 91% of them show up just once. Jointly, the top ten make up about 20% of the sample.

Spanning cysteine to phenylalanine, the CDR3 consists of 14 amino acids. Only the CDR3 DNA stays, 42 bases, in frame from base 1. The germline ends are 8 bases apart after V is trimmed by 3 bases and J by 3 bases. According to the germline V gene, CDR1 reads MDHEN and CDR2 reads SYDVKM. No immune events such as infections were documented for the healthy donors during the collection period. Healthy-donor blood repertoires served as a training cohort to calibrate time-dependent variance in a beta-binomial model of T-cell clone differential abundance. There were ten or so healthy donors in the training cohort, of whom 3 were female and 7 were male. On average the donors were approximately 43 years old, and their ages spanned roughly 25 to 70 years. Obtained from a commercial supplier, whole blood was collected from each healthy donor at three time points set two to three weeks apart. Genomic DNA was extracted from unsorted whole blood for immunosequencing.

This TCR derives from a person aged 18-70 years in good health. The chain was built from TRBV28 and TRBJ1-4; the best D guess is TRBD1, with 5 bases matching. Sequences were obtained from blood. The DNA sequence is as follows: TGTGCCAGCAGTTTGACGGGGGCTAATGAAAAACTGTTTTTT. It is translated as CASSLTGANEKLFF. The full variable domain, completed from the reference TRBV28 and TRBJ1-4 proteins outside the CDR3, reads DVKVTQSSRYLVKRTGEKVFLECVQDMDHENMFWYRQDPGLGLRLIYFSYDVKMKEKGDIPEGYSVSREKKERFSLILESASTNQTSMYLCASSLTGANEKLFFGSGTQLSVL.